The 23 T cell receptor beta chains below all came from one sample that was sequenced in a study of shared clonotypes between healthy human individuals. Produced via immunoSEQ multiplex PCR; TCRdb's table is partial and in-frame only. The sample shows 700,000 or so clones, around 72% of them seen only once. Sample: memory CD4+ T cells sorted from blood. Subset defined: CD45RA-negative fraction. These receptors were taken from a woman aged 25-40 years in good health.

This sequence joins TRBV6-5 and TRBJ2-1; 10 bases align to TRBD2. The germline CDR1 and CDR2 sequences are MNHEY and SVGAGI. The length of the CDR3 is 15 residues. The junction had 12 bases not matched to a gene; V was cut back by 7 bases and J by 9 bases. CDR3 loop: CASIKRASGSFEQFF. The CDR3 DNA sequence: TGTGCCAGCATCAAGAGGGCTAGCGGGAGCTTTGAGCAGTTCTTC.

The chain couples TRBV7-2 to TRBJ1-1, with a weak D call TRBD1 (6 bases). The CDR3 has 13 residues. Germline loops: CDR1 SGHTA, CDR2 FQGNSA. V was trimmed by 5 bases and J by 5 bases, leaving 12 bases between them. CDR3 residues: CASSAQQGTEAFF. In DNA form, the CDR3 reads TGTGCCAGCAGCGCGCAACAGGGTACTGAAGCTTTCTTT. Drawing the rest from reference TRBV7-2 and TRBJ1-1, the complete variable domain is GAGVSQSPSNKVTEKGKDVELRCDPISGHTALYWYRQSLGQGLEFLIYFQGNSAPDKSGLPSDRFSAERTGGSVSTLTIQRTQQEDSAVYLCASSAQQGTEAFFGQGTRLTVV.

CDR3 residues: CAWSAGGWNTEAFF. CDR3 nucleotides: TGTGCCTGGAGTGCAGGGGGCTGGAACACTGAAGCTTTCTTT. The J gene is TRBJ1-1, the V gene TRBV30; 8 bases are shared with TRBD1. This CDR3 comprises 14 residues. V was clipped by 1 base and J by 1 base; unmatched bases: 2. Germline CDR1 is GTSNPN and CDR2 is SVGIG (reference sequence).

This chain links TRBV6-6 with TRBJ2-2, with D unresolved. The CDR3 sequence is 15 residues long. V gave up 7 bases and J gave up 6 bases, with 18 bases separating them. Germline V gene data show CDR1 as MNHNY and CDR2 as SVGAGI (reference sequence). The CDR3, as DNA: TGTGCCAGCACCGACCCCAAACCTGGACCCGGGGAGCTGTTTTTT. Encoded protein: CASTDPKPGPGELFF.

This chain uses TRBV5-1 with TRBJ2-7; D is undetermined. This CDR3 has 13 amino acids. V shed 2 bases and J shed 7 bases, with 13 bases lying between them. Germline CDR1 and CDR2: SGHRS and YFSETQ. CDR3 bases: TGCGCCAGCAGCTTTGAGCAGACGAGGGAGCAGTACTTC. As protein: CASSFEQTREQYF.

CDR3 nucleotide sequence: TGTGCCAACAGTCCAAACAGGGGCTACACAGATACGCAGTATTTT. It translates to CANSPNRGYTDTQYF. V and J are TRBV7-2 and TRBJ2-3; 7 bases line up with TRBD1. The junction had 12 bases not matched to a gene; V was cut back by 10 bases and J by 2 bases. Per the germline V gene, CDR1 is SGHTA and CDR2 is FQGNSA. The CDR3 has 15 residues.

Written as DNA, the CDR3 is TGTGCCAGCAGTGAACGGCATGGCAGTGGGGGCCATGGCTACACCTTC. As protein: CASSERHGSGGHGYTF. The V and J genes are TRBV25-1 and TRBJ1-2, with a possible D match to TRBD1 (6 bases). The germline gives CDR1 MGHDK, CDR2 SYGVNS. Trimming stripped 2 bases from V and 6 bases from J, with 19 bases between. The CDR3 spans 16 residues.

There are many counts of this clone. V and J are TRBV10-3 and TRBJ2-1; TRBD2 matches 11 bases. The V segment lost 5 bases and the J segment 2 bases; nucleotides outside the gene matches: 8. Germline CDR1 ENHRY, CDR2 SYGVKD. The CDR3 has 17 residues. CDR3 sequence reads: CAISNKLAGVAYNEQFF. For the CDR3, the DNA is TGTGCCATCAGTAACAAACTAGCGGGAGTTGCCTACAATGAGCAGTTCTTC.

The J gene is TRBJ1-5, the V gene TRBV2; the D gene is possibly TRBD1 (6 bases). CDR3 length equals 15 residues. V was clipped by 6 bases and J by 4 bases, with 16 bases between them. CDR1 and CDR2 from the germline V gene are SNHLY and FYNNEI. CDR3 sequence reads: CASRDGTTDNQPQHF. DNA of the CDR3: TGTGCCAGCAGGGACGGGACAACTGATAATCAGCCCCAGCATTTT.

In regard to this clone: The junction shows a germline mismatch at one end, possibly a read error. The chain combines TRBV7-2 with TRBJ2-5; TRBD2 matches 11 bases. Germline CDR1 reads SGHTA; CDR2 reads FQGNSA. The CDR3 has 14 amino acids. The CDR3 reads CASSVAGGGETQYF. In DNA, the CDR3 is TGTGCCAGCAGCGTAGCGGGAGGGGGGGAGACCCAGTACTTC.

This clone was found a few times. The rearrangement uses TRBV7-3 and TRBJ1-1, with D unresolved. Trimming took 1 base from V and 1 from J, leaving 4 bases between them. The germline V gene encodes CDR1 SGHTA and CDR2 FQGTGA. The CDR3 sequence is 13 residues long. CDR3 residues: CASSLSQNTEAFF. CDR3 nucleotide sequence: TGTGCCAGCAGCTTAAGCCAGAACACTGAAGCTTTCTTT.

This clone has a single count. This chain joins TRBV19 and TRBJ2-1, with a possible D match to TRBD1 (6 bases). This CDR3 comprises 13 residues. From germline, CDR1 is LNHDA and CDR2 SQIVND (reference sequence). Trimming shortened V by 8 bases and J by 4 bases, and 12 bases separated the two germline ends. CDR3 bases: TGTGCCAGTCACGGACAGCTATACAATGAGCAGTTCTTC. Translating it yields CASHGQLYNEQFF.

This chain joins TRBV28 and TRBJ2-5; D not certain. CDR3 length equals 13 residues. V was shortened by 6 bases and J by 5 bases, with 13 bases between the two germline ends. Germline V lookup: CDR1 MDHEN, CDR2 SYDVKM. Here the CDR3 DNA reads TGTGCCAGCAGCTCGGAACAGAGGGAGACCCAGTACTTC. This codes for CASSSEQRETQYF.

This clone was counted between two and nine times. The chain couples TRBV29-1 to TRBJ1-1; tentatively, D is TRBD1 (6 bases). Trimming cost V 2 bases and J 4 bases, with 8 bases left between them. This CDR3 comprises 12 residues. Per the germline V gene, CDR1 is SQVTM and CDR2 is ANQGSEA. CDR3 DNA: TGCAGCGTTGAAAGGGGGGGCACTGAAGCTTTCTTT. This gives the protein CSVERGGTEAFF.

As DNA, the CDR3 is TGTGCCAGCAGCACACAGGGGGATCAGCCCCAGCATTTT. It encodes CASSTQGDQPQHF. V is TRBV11-2 and J is TRBJ1-5; 8 positions match TRBD1. This CDR3 region has 13 residues. CDR1 is SGHAT and CDR2 is FQNNGV in the germline V gene. The ends lost 5 bases at V and 5 bases at J; junction bases unmatched: 2. The full variable domain, in which reference TRBV11-2 and TRBJ1-5 provide the parts outside the CDR3, is EAGVAQSPRYKIIEKRQSVAFWCNPISGHATLYWYQQILGQGPKLLIQFQNNGVVDDSQLPKDRFSAERLKGVDSTLKIQPAKLEDSAVYLCASSTQGDQPQHFGDGTRLSIL.

As concerns this clone: The sample carries other DNA sequences with the same CDR3. This chain joins TRBV2 and TRBJ1-3, with D tentatively TRBD1 (5 bases). V lost 4 bases and J lost 0, with 10 bases in between. Germline V CDR1 and CDR2: SNHLY, FYNNEI. The CDR3 is 15 amino acids. In DNA, the CDR3 is TGTGCCAGCAGTGGACAGCCTAGCTCTGGAAACACCATATATTTT. Amino acids: CASSGQPSSGNTIYF.

The V call is TRBV11-3, the J call TRBJ2-1; D unclear. Looked up from germline, CDR1 is SGHNT and CDR2 is YENEEA. V lost 5 bases, J lost 4 bases, and 12 bases lay in between. The CDR3 is 14 amino acids. The CDR3 region has the DNA TGTGCCAGCAGCCCTGGACCGATATACAATGAGCAGTTCTTC. Its translation: CASSPGPIYNEQFF.

The rearrangement joins TRBV27 to TRBJ2-3; no definite D call. This CDR3 region has 14 residues. The V gene lost 3 bases and the J gene lost 2 bases, with 9 bases spanning the gap. Germline assignment: CDR1 MNHEY and CDR2 SMNVEV (reference sequence). CDR3 protein: CASSFSSLTDTQYF. In DNA, the CDR3 is TGTGCCAGCAGTTTTTCGTCCCTCACAGATACGCAGTATTTT.

This clone was detected only a few times. The rearrangement joins TRBV30 to TRBJ1-1; tentative D call: TRBD1 (6 bases). V dropped 4 bases and J dropped 5 bases, with 11 bases sitting between them. There are 12 residues in the CDR3. Germline V gene data show CDR1 as GTSNPN and CDR2 as SVGIG (reference sequence). CDR3 coding DNA: TGTGCCTGGACCAGGGGTGGGACTGAAGCTTTCTTT. Translation gives CAWTRGGTEAFF. The complete variable domain, with remaining parts taken from reference TRBV30 and TRBJ1-1, reads SQTIHQWPATLVQPVGSPLSLECTVEGTSNPNLYWYRQAAGRGLQLLFYSVGIGQISSEVPQNLSASRPQDRQFILSSKKLLLSDSGFYLCAWTRGGTEAFFGQGTRLTVV.

This chain connects TRBV7-9 to TRBJ2-1, with 14 nucleotides matching TRBD2. The ends lost 5 bases at V and 0 bases at J; junction bases unmatched: 6. CDR1 SEHNR and CDR2 FQNEAQ come from the germline V gene (reference sequence). The CDR3 is 18 residues long. The CDR3 DNA reads as TGTGCCAGCAGCCTTACCGGGACTAGCGGGAGCTCCTACAATGAGCAGTTCTTC. It encodes CASSLTGTSGSSYNEQFF.

This chain links TRBV27 with TRBJ2-1, with TRBD2 matching over 12 bases. This CDR3 spans 15 amino acids. Unmatched junction bases numbered 5, after V lost 5 bases and J lost 6 bases. Per germline, CDR1 MNHEY and CDR2 SMNVEV (reference sequence). The CDR3 loop reads CASSPMGLAGNEQFF. The CDR3 nucleotides are TGTGCCAGCAGTCCCATGGGACTAGCGGGCAATGAGCAGTTCTTC.

The rearrangement joins TRBV7-2 to TRBJ2-3; D is unresolved. This CDR3 contains 13 residues. The V end lost 5 bases, the J end lost 3 bases, and 9 bases lay between the germline ends. Looked up from germline, CDR1 is SGHTA and CDR2 is FQGNSA. The CDR3 nucleotides read TGTGCCAGCAGCCCCCGTGTGACAGATACGCAGTATTTT. The encoded protein is CASSPRVTDTQYF.

The table lists this clone with a few counts. This CDR3 fails to terminate in the conserved phenylalanine or tryptophan, so it likely reflects a read error. The limits of the CDR3 on the DNA are not certain, so only TCRdb's listed CDR3 is given. The rearrangement links TRBV7-2 to TRBJ2-7. Counting both end residues, the CDR3 totals 10 amino acids. Germline assignment: CDR1 SGHTA and CDR2 FQGNSA. CDR3 in amino acids: CASSLFQGRL.